A selection of T cell receptor beta chains follows, all from one sample in a study of CD8 T cells in ankylosing spondylitis. TCRdb analysed the 5' RACE reads with MiXCR anew, one entry per CDR3 protein. Altogether fewer than 150,000 distinct CDR3 sequences are present, about 7% being singletons, with the ten largest covering around an eighth. Sequenced: blood, either unsorted or a sorted T cell fraction (not recorded which). These receptors were taken from a female donor with ankylosing spondylitis or in good health (not recorded which). Each CDR3 is given with its conserved first and last residue. A D gene is named only where the DNA matches it firmly. Not every row has a clone size; where given, it reads once, few, many or a size class.

d_call	v_call	j_call	clone_size	cdr3_aa	cdr3_nt
NA	TRBV5-6	TRBJ2-2	many	CASSFNLEAGELFF	TGTGCCAGCAGCTTCAACTTGGAAGCCGGGGAGCTGTTTTTT
NA	TRBV4-2	TRBJ1-1	NA	CASSQVGWNTEAFF	TGTGCCAGCAGCCAGGTTGGATGGAACACTGAAGCTTTCTTT
TRBD1	TRBV12-3/TRBV12-4	TRBJ1-1	many	CASSFGGTGNTEAFF	TGTGCCAGCAGTTTTGGGGGGACAGGGAACACTGAAGCTTTCTTT
NA	TRBV4-2	TRBJ2-1	many	CASSQDLVRGGNNEQFF	TGTGCCAGCAGCCAAGATCTTGTGCGGGGCGGCAACAATGAGCAGTTCTTC
NA	TRBV12-3/TRBV12-4	TRBJ2-7	many	CASTLNWLNEQYF	TGTGCCAGCACCCTCAATTGGCTAAACGAGCAGTACTTC
NA	TRBV4-1	TRBJ1-2	many	CASSQPDRAYYGYTF	TGCGCCAGCAGCCAACCCGATCGGGCATACTATGGCTACACCTTC
NA	TRBV18	TRBJ2-3	many	CASSPYTATEFSTDTQYF	TGTGCCAGCTCACCATATACTGCGACAGAGTTTAGCACAGATACGCAGTATTTT
TRBD1	TRBV15	TRBJ1-1	many	CATSTDRTGNTEAFF	TGTGCCACCAGCACAGACCGGACAGGGAACACTGAAGCTTTCTTT
NA	TRBV20-1	TRBJ1-4	many	CSALQGEANEKLFF	TGCAGTGCTTTACAAGGGGAGGCTAATGAAAAACTGTTTTTT
NA	TRBV5-6	TRBJ2-1	NA	CASSSRDTSYNEQFF	TGTGCCAGCAGCTCCCGGGACACCTCCTACAATGAGCAGTTCTTC
NA	TRBV21-1	TRBJ1-2	many	CASSARTGGFGYGYTF	TGTGCCAGCAGCGCCCGGACAGGGGGCTTCGGGTATGGCTACACCTTC
NA	TRBV7-2	TRBJ2-7	NA	CASRPGQSSYEQYF	TGTGCCAGCAGACCCGGACAGTCCTCCTACGAGCAGTACTTC
NA	TRBV11-1	TRBJ2-2	many	CASSLAGLINANTGELFF	TGTGCCAGCAGCTTAGCGGGACTGATCAATGCGAACACCGGGGAGCTGTTTTTT
NA	TRBV9	TRBJ2-3	many	CASSVELVSTDTQYF	TGTGCCAGCAGCGTAGAGCTAGTGAGCACAGATACGCAGTATTTT
TRBD2	TRBV3-1	TRBJ2-1	many	CASSRPGLASSYNEQFF	TGTGCCAGCAGCCGCCCGGGACTAGCGAGCTCCTACAATGAGCAGTTCTTC
NA	TRBV12-3/TRBV12-4	TRBJ2-1	many	CASSRRLGTFF	TGTGCCAGCAGTCGAAGACTAGGTACGTTCTTC
NA	TRBV19	TRBJ1-4	few	CATSLGTSRLFF	TGTGCCACCTCACTCGGGACATCTCGCCTGTTTTTT
NA	TRBV6-2/TRBV6-3	TRBJ1-1	many	CASSRDWNTEAFF	TGTGCCAGCAGTCGGGACTGGAACACTGAAGCTTTCTTT
NA	TRBV5-5	TRBJ1-3	many	CASSLAPTNSGNTIYF	TGTGCCAGCAGCTTGGCCCCTACGAACTCTGGAAACACCATATATTTT
NA	TRBV11-3	TRBJ2-3	many	CASSKIGSADTQYF	TGTGCCAGCAGCAAAATAGGGAGCGCAGATACGCAGTATTTT
NA	TRBV6-2/TRBV6-3	TRBJ2-6	many	CASNPGFAGANVLTF	TGTGCCAGCAATCCAGGGTTTGCAGGGGCCAACGTCCTGACTTTC